These 23 T cell receptor beta chains share one sample of origin, sequenced in a study of blood T cell repertoires in COVID-19. Only in-frame clones appear in the TCRdb table, and some are missing; sequencing was by immunoSEQ multiplex PCR. The table shows some 200,000 clones, with about 70% occurring only once. Sequencing was carried out using peripheral blood. The receptors here all came from a woman between 50 and 59 years old with active or convalescent COVID-19.

This clone is a singleton in its sample. The chain recombines TRBV6-5 with TRBJ1-1, with a possible D match to TRBD1 (5 bases). CDR1 and CDR2 (germline): MNHEY, SVGAGI. Trimming stripped 6 bases from V and 2 bases from J, with 16 bases between. The CDR3 is 15 amino acids. The CDR3 DNA reads as TGTGCCAGCAGCTCCGGGGGGGTTATTAACACTGAAGCTTTCTTT. This codes for CASSSGGVINTEAFF.

The gene calls are TRBV24-1 and TRBJ2-2; TRBD2 aligns across 10 bases. Germline V gives CDR1 KGHDR, CDR2 SFDVKD. V lost 7 bases to trimming and J lost 6 bases; unmatched junction nucleotides: 7. This CDR3 is 15 amino acids long. The CDR3 spells CATSTAGGPPGELFF. CDR3 nucleotides: TGTGCCACCAGCACAGCGGGAGGGCCCCCCGGGGAGCTGTTTTTT.

This rearrangement joins TRBV6-2 or TRBV6-3 to TRBJ1-2, with 9 bases that match TRBD1. This CDR3 contains 15 residues. Looked up from germline, CDR1 is MNHEY and CDR2 is SVGEGT. Losses at the gene ends were 4 bases for V and 2 bases for J; bases not matched to a gene: 5. The CDR3 here is CASSSAGTGNYGYTF. Here the CDR3 DNA reads TGTGCCAGCAGTTCCGCCGGGACAGGGAACTATGGCTACACCTTC.

This chain's CDR3 is CASSYEGLVGGYNEQFF. The CDR3 nucleotides are TGTGCCAGCAGTTACGAGGGACTAGTGGGGGGGTACAATGAGCAGTTCTTC. The genes are TRBV6-2 or TRBV6-3 and TRBJ2-1; the match to TRBD2 covers 8 bases. Losses at the gene ends were 2 bases for V and 4 bases for J; bases not matched to a gene: 10. CDR1 is MNHEY and CDR2 is SVGEGT in the germline V gene. The CDR3 totals 17 residues.

The chain joins TRBV11-3 to TRBJ2-3; 14 positions agree with TRBD2. This CDR3 is built from 17 residues. Germline V lookup: CDR1 SGHNT, CDR2 YENEEA. V gave up 6 bases and J gave up 4 bases; unmatched junction bases: 9. The CDR3 sequence: CASSGRLAGGPSDTQYF. In nucleotides, the CDR3 is TGTGCCAGCAGTGGCCGACTAGCGGGAGGGCCATCAGATACGCAGTATTTT.

The genes are TRBV2 and TRBJ1-1; a possible D gene is TRBD1 (6 bases). Trimming took off 4 bases at V and 7 bases at J, with 10 bases between the two ends. This CDR3 is 12 amino acids long. Germline V CDR1 and CDR2: SNHLY, FYNNEI. CDR3 amino acids: CASSADRVEAFF. In nucleotides, the CDR3 is TGTGCCAGCAGTGCGGACAGAGTTGAAGCTTTCTTT.

This chain joins TRBV19 and TRBJ1-1; D not certain. From germline, CDR1 is LNHDA and CDR2 SQIVND (reference sequence). The CDR3 has 16 amino acids. Trimming removed 7 bases at V and 3 bases at J, with 21 bases between. CDR3 sequence reads: CASKRRGQDGHTEAFF. The DNA for the CDR3 is TGTGCCAGTAAACGGCGTGGGCAGGATGGCCACACTGAAGCTTTCTTT.

This chain links TRBV9 with TRBJ2-6; perhaps TRBD2 as D (6 bases). The CDR3 is 15 residues long. The V end lost 3 bases, the J end lost 4 bases, and 11 bases lay between the germline ends. The germline CDR1 and CDR2 sequences are SGDLS and YYNGEE. The chain's CDR3 is CASSEEGSGANVLTF. CDR3 nucleotides: TGTGCCAGCAGCGAGGAGGGGTCCGGGGCCAACGTCCTGACTTTC.

The rearrangement links TRBV2 to TRBJ2-5, with 9 bases matching TRBD1. Germline V gene lookup returns CDR1 SNHLY and CDR2 FYNNEI. The ends lost 4 bases at V and 2 bases at J; junction bases unmatched: 5. The CDR3 is 15 residues long. In DNA, the CDR3 is TGTGCCAGCAGTGGGACAGGGGTTGCGCAAGAGACCCAGTACTTC. It yields the protein CASSGTGVAQETQYF. Full variable domain (missing parts from reference TRBV2 and TRBJ2-5): EPEVTQTPSHQVTQMGQEVILRCVPISNHLYFYWYRQILGQKVEFLVSFYNNEISEKSEIFDDQFSVERPDGSNFTLKIRSTKLEDSAMYFCASSGTGVAQETQYFGPGTRLLVL.

The chain joins TRBV5-1 to TRBJ1-1; 8 positions match TRBD1. V dropped 3 bases and J dropped 0; count of bases not matched to a gene: 1. The CDR3 extends over 14 amino acids. Germline lookup yields CDR1 SGHRS and CDR2 YFSETQ. In DNA form, the CDR3 reads TGCGCCAGCAGCTGGACAGGGATGAACACTGAAGCTTTCTTT. Amino acids: CASSWTGMNTEAFF.

The V call is TRBV2, the J call TRBJ1-6; 9 nucleotides line up with TRBD1. Germline-derived CDR1 and CDR2 are SNHLY and FYNNEI. Germline trimming cut 6 bases from V and 10 bases from J; bases unmatched to any gene: 10. The CDR3 runs 15 residues. CDR3 residues: CASRGTGTGSSPLHF. The CDR3 DNA follows: TGTGCCAGCAGGGGAACCGGGACAGGGTCGTCACCCCTCCACTTT. The complete variable domain, with remaining parts taken from reference TRBV2 and TRBJ1-6, reads EPEVTQTPSHQVTQMGQEVILRCVPISNHLYFYWYRQILGQKVEFLVSFYNNEISEKSEIFDDQFSVERPDGSNFTLKIRSTKLEDSAMYFCASRGTGTGSSPLHFGNGTRLTVT.

The V gene is TRBV30, the J gene TRBJ2-7, with D perhaps TRBD1 (6 bases). The CDR3 consists of 12 residues. V gave up 5 bases and J gave up 6 bases, with 14 bases separating them. Germline-derived CDR1 and CDR2 are GTSNPN and SVGIG (reference sequence). This CDR3 reads CAWSEQGPEQYF. CDR3 bases: TGTGCCTGGTCTGAACAGGGCCCCGAGCAGTACTTC.

The rearrangement links TRBV19 to TRBJ1-5; D remains ambiguous. The CDR3 loop spans 15 amino acids. CDR1 is LNHDA and CDR2 is SQIVND in the germline V gene (reference sequence). Deletions cut 4 bases from V and 4 bases from J, with 14 bases between. This CDR3 is CASSSQFGVNQPQHF. The CDR3, as DNA: TGTGCCAGTAGTAGCCAATTCGGGGTTAATCAGCCCCAGCATTTT.

This clone appeared a few times. CDR3: CASSWPGASNNEQFF. The CDR3 DNA reads TGTGCCAGCAGCTGGCCGGGAGCATCCAACAATGAGCAGTTCTTC. V is TRBV5-4 and J is TRBJ2-1, with D possibly TRBD2 on 6 matching bases. Germline CDR1 is SGHNT and CDR2 is YYREEE (reference sequence). The CDR3 totals 15 residues. The V end was cut by 3 bases, the J end by 5 bases, with 15 bases between.

The CDR3 reads CASSERQGDLDMGGYTF. CDR3 DNA sequence: TGTGCCAGCAGTGAAAGGCAGGGGGACCTAGATATGGGAGGCTACACCTTC. V usage is TRBV2 and J usage is TRBJ1-2, with 7 bases lining up with TRBD1. Germline CDR1 and CDR2: SNHLY and FYNNEI. This CDR3 region has 17 residues. Unmatched junction bases numbered 17, after V lost 2 bases and J lost 8 bases. Full variable domain (missing parts from reference TRBV2 and TRBJ1-2): EPEVTQTPSHQVTQMGQEVILRCVPISNHLYFYWYRQILGQKVEFLVSFYNNEISEKSEIFDDQFSVERPDGSNFTLKIRSTKLEDSAMYFCASSERQGDLDMGGYTFGSGTRLTVV.

This clone has more than one count but fewer than ten. The genes are TRBV16 and TRBJ2-2; 7 bases agree with TRBD1. V gave up 1 base and J gave up 10 bases; unmatched junction bases: 3. Germline CDR1 and CDR2: KGHSY and FQNENV. The CDR3 has 13 amino acids. The CDR3 sequence: CASSQLGQEELFF. In nucleotides, the CDR3 is TGTGCCAGCAGCCAATTAGGACAGGAGGAGCTGTTTTTT.

The rearrangement uses TRBV6-1 and TRBJ2-3; 8 positions match TRBD1. The germline V gene encodes CDR1 MNHNS and CDR2 SASEGT. The trim removed 4 bases at V and 5 bases at J, leaving 14 bases unmatched. The CDR3 has 17 amino acids. This CDR3 reads CASSAGRTGITRDTQYF. The DNA of the CDR3 is TGTGCCAGCAGTGCTGGGCGGACAGGGATTACACGAGATACGCAGTATTTT.

The chain uses TRBV3-1 (or the pseudogene TRBV3-2) and TRBJ1-2; no firm D call. Germline V lookup: CDR1 LGHDT, CDR2 YNNKEL (reference sequence). The V end was cut by 5 bases, the J end by 4 bases, with 14 bases between. The CDR3 is 14 residues long. The CDR3, as DNA: TGTGCCAGCAGCAGAGAAGAGGAGCTCTATGGCTACACCTTC. Protein product: CASSREEELYGYTF.

The V gene is TRBV6-2 or TRBV6-3, the J gene TRBJ2-7; TRBD2 matches 8 bases. The CDR3 is made up of 14 amino acids. V was pared by 5 bases and J by 0 bases, with 3 bases of the junction left unmatched. Germline V gives CDR1 MNHEY, CDR2 SVGEGT. CDR3 in DNA: TGTGCCAGCAGTACCACTAGCGGCTCCTACGAGCAGTACTTC. Its translation: CASSTTSGSYEQYF.

This rearrangement joins TRBV6-5 to TRBJ1-5; 7 positions match TRBD1. V gave up 2 bases and J gave up 3 bases; unmatched junction bases: 4. Germline V gene data show CDR1 as MNHEY and CDR2 as SVGAGI. The CDR3 covers 15 residues. The CDR3 loop is CASSYGDRDNQPQHF. Written as DNA, the CDR3 is TGTGCCAGCAGTTACGGCGACAGGGACAATCAGCCCCAGCATTTT.

V usage is TRBV7-9 and J usage is TRBJ2-3, with 11 bases fitting TRBD2. The germline gives CDR1 SEHNR, CDR2 FQNEAQ (reference sequence). With 5 bases clipped from V and 1 base from J, the junction kept 5 bases outside the gene matches. This CDR3 is built from 16 residues. The CDR3 nucleotides read TGTGCCAGCAGCCAACTAGCGGGAGTTGGCACAGATACGCAGTATTTT. Translated: CASSQLAGVGTDTQYF. The full variable domain, rest sourced from reference TRBV7-9 and TRBJ2-3, is DTGVSQNPRHKITKRGQNVTFRCDPISEHNRLYWYRQTLGQGPEFLTYFQNEAQLEKSRLLSDRFSAERPKGSFSTLEIQRTEQGDSAMYLCASSQLAGVGTDTQYFGPGTRLTVL.

The chain carries TRBV19 and TRBJ1-2, with 7 bases that match TRBD1. V lost 1 base, J lost 6 bases, and 2 bases stayed unmatched. The CDR3 length is 13 residues. In germline, CDR1 is LNHDA, CDR2 SQIVND (reference sequence). CDR3 bases: TGTGCCAGTAGTATAGCGACAGGGAATGGCTACACCTTC. Its protein is CASSIATGNGYTF.

The gene calls are TRBV30 and TRBJ2-1, with D maybe TRBD2 (6 bases). The CDR3 contains 18 residues. V shed 3 bases and J shed 7 bases, with 28 bases lying between them. Germline CDR1 and CDR2: GTSNPN and SVGIG (reference sequence). The CDR3 DNA follows: TGTGCCTGGAGCCCGACTAGAATCCAGACTCGATTCGGGAATGAGCAGTTCTTC. Translated, it gives CAWSPTRIQTRFGNEQFF.